Shown below are 7 T cell receptor beta chains from a single sample sequenced in a study of T cell repertoires in cytomegalovirus infection. TCRdb re-analysed the reads in MiXCR, keeping a single row per CDR3 protein. The sample records some 920,000 distinct CDR3 sequences, roughly 31% being singletons. Antigens for these TCRs are unknown. Sample: cultured CD8+ T cells from PBMCs, taken from culture after CMV antigen stimulation. The receptors here all came from a human donor in good health (CMV status not recorded). Some clones in this sample may be carry-over from other donors' samples.

This clonotype has just a few counts. This sequence joins TRBV4-2 and TRBJ1-2; D is unclear. Deletions cut 0 bases from V and 8 bases from J, with 7 bases between. CDR1 is LGHNA, CDR2 YNFKEQ, per germline. The length of the CDR3 is 12 residues. The DNA of the CDR3 is TGTGCCAGCAGCCAAGATGTCCGAGGCTACACCTTC. Amino acids: CASSQDVRGYTF.

The chain couples TRBV11-3 to TRBJ2-1; possibly TRBD1 for D (6 bases). Germline assignment: CDR1 SGHNT and CDR2 YENEEA. This CDR3 spans 12 amino acids. V was pared by 5 bases and J by 8 bases, with 10 bases between. The chain's CDR3 is CASSRTVDEQFF. The CDR3 DNA reads TGTGCCAGCAGCCGGACAGTCGATGAGCAGTTCTTC.

The chain combines TRBV12-5 with TRBJ2-3; D perhaps matches TRBD1 (5 bases). CDR3 size: 13 residues. Germline CDR1 is LGHNT and CDR2 is FRNRAP. V was trimmed by 6 bases and J by 2 bases, leaving 9 bases between them. CDR3 amino acids: CASGPRDTDTQYF. The DNA of the CDR3 is TGTGCTAGTGGCCCCAGGGACACAGATACGCAGTATTTT.

This clonotype occurred a few times. The genes are TRBV7-8 and TRBJ2-3; no clear D. Germline CDR1 SGHVS, CDR2 FQNEAQ. CDR3 size: 16 residues. Between the trimmed V and J ends, which lost 3 bases and 2 bases, there was a span of 15 bases. CDR3 nucleotide sequence: TGTGCCAGCAGCTTGGTTAGGGTTGGAAACACAGATACGCAGTATTTT. Residues: CASSLVRVGNTDTQYF.

V usage is TRBV10-3 and J usage is TRBJ1-1; D is perhaps TRBD1 (6 bases). Deletions cut 5 bases from V and 1 base from J, with 14 bases between. This CDR3 comprises 15 residues. The germline CDR1 and CDR2 sequences are ENHRY and SYGVKD. CDR3 sequence: CAISSPETGNTEAFF. For the CDR3, the DNA is TGTGCCATCAGTTCACCCGAGACAGGGAACACTGAAGCTTTCTTT.

The J gene is TRBJ2-2, the V gene TRBV7-6; 7 nucleotides align to TRBD1. Trimming removed 7 bases from V and 1 base from J; junction bases left unmatched: 12. CDR1 is SGHVS and CDR2 is FNYEAQ in the germline V gene. The CDR3 is made up of 17 amino acids. This CDR3 is CASTPTRQGWNTGELFF. CDR3 coding DNA: TGTGCCAGCACTCCGACACGACAGGGTTGGAACACCGGGGAGCTGTTTTTT.

V and J are TRBV5-6 and TRBJ2-7, with D unclear. This CDR3 has 14 amino acids. The germline CDR1 and CDR2 sequences are SGHDT and YYEEEE. The V end lost 4 bases, the J end lost 2 bases, and 13 bases lay between the germline ends. The CDR3 DNA reads TGTGCCAGCAGCACCGGGCCCAGAACCTACGAGCAGTACGTC. It specifies CASSTGPRTYEQYV.